This TCR beta chain was sequenced in a study of T cell repertoires in ileal Crohn's disease (dated by TCRdb to between 2018 and 2021). In terms of the full investigation: The median duration of disease was roughly 7.6 years, and at the time of surgery roughly 38% of patients were active smokers. The study sequenced fewer than 200 mucosal samples from a few dozen patients, taken at several locations on the surgical specimen and at postoperative endoscopy. The study was conducted in parallel with a multicentre cohort that was designed to identify predictors of early endoscopic recurrence following ileocolonic resection. Surgery was performed for a complication in all patients, with stricturing disease in about 60% and penetrating disease in approximately 40%. Endoscopic postoperative recurrence was defined by a Rutgeerts score above i0. About half of the patients received postoperative therapy: 11 received thiopurines and approximately 19 received anti-TNF agents. A prospective multicentre cohort supplied the roughly 57 Crohn's disease patients whose TCR repertoires were analysed.

The CDR3 goes from the cysteine to the phenylalanine over 16 residues. The entry retains the CDR3 DNA only, 48 bases that are in frame from base 1. Trimming removed 2 bases from V and 2 bases from J; the gene matches leave 5 bases unexplained. CDR1 and CDR2, per the germline V gene, are ENHRY and SYGVKD. Comments on this clone: What antigen it recognizes has not been identified. Base qualities are not at hand, and no much larger clone is one base apart.

Study-wide findings and limitations: Mucosal CD4 and CD8 T cells were sorted and sequenced only in a subgroup of patients, the size of which was not stated. Patients who were active smokers at surgery had a significantly higher proportion of clonal expansions than non-smokers (roughly 24% vs 19%, p=0.02). Endoscopic recurrence was linked to a higher percentage of high-frequency clones at surgery, and recurrence occurred in every patient whose clonality exceeded 26.8% (18/57). Sorted CD8 T cells carried more high-frequency clones than CD4 T cells, suggesting mucosal expansions were mainly CD8.

For commercial TCRB immunosequencing, approximately 480 nanograms of biopsy DNA were submitted for each sample. CDR3 regions were amplified from genomic DNA by Adaptive Biotechnology using a two-step, amplification bias-controlled multiplex PCR. Primers covering every V and J gene segment were used in the first PCR, while barcodes and Illumina adapters were added in the second PCR. CDR3 libraries were sequenced using an Illumina instrument. The published analysis was carried out like this. Analysis combined the vendor-provided pipelines with custom analysis of raw data in R/Bioconductor under R version 3.3.0. Clonality, which ranges from 0 to 1, was calculated as the inverse of the normalised Shannon entropy across all productive clones. The repertoire share taken up by the top 100 clones defined high-frequency clones, and only clones that passed a 95% confidence test were kept. Repertoire diversity was measured with the Simpson index, and overlap between samples was measured with the Morisita-Horn index. The table comes from immuneACCESS by way of TCRdb, which keeps in-frame sequences with V and J called. Part of the clones is missing from these tables; in studies checked, under half for an unresolved V gene and the rest for unknown reasons. V, J and clone size are those of that table, while D and trimming were read from the DNA. For this sample the table gives about 8,200 clones, of which around 96% were detected only once. In total, the top ten clones hold approximately 0.21% of the sample.

To be eligible, patients had to be adults with ileal or ileocolonic Crohn's disease and an indication for ileocolonic resection. Whole ileal mucosal biopsies were stored frozen at -80°C before DNA extraction. Genomic DNA was extracted from frozen whole biopsies using a TRizol-based method and was quantified with a NanoDrop 2000 spectrophotometer. Sequencing was performed on ileal tissue. The receptor was isolated from an adult with Crohn's disease. In this chain, TRBV10-3 is recombined with TRBJ2-3; 9 nucleotides in the junction match TRBD1. The DNA sequence is TGTGCCATCAGTGAGGCGGGGACAGGGAACACAGATACGCAGTATTTT. Its translation reads: CAISEAGTGNTDTQYF.